Here is one T cell receptor beta chain with its context. The antigen is not known. Thawed unstimulated PBMCs were FACS-sorted by CD3, CD4 and CD8 into two populations. There are 11 residues in the CDR3. V was cut by 0 bases and J by 8 bases, with 6 bases left in between. Germline assignment: CDR1 SGHDT and CDR2 YYEEEE. These data are taken from a study of T cell clones after liver transplantation. About the research overall: Third-party-reactive TCRbeta sequences from pre-transplant mixed lymphocyte reactions served as antigen-independent comparators. Patients counted as tolerant after at least one year off all immunosuppression, enzymes not exceeding twice normal. Study-level points and caveats: In most of the 8 subjects, circulating graft-donor-reactive CD4 TCRbeta sequences fell significantly after transplant.

This table comes from immunoSEQ multiplex PCR, and its TCRdb copy is limited to in-frame clones, with some not included. The sample records 65,000 to 95,000 clones, 75% to 90% being singletons. V and J are TRBV5-6 and TRBJ2-7; no clear D. Source: CD4+ T cells from blood, taken before liver transplant. The source is a human donor who received a liver transplant. The CDR3 loop is CASSLGEKQYF. The CDR3 nucleotides read TGTGCCAGCAGCTTGGGAGAGAAGCAGTACTTC. Full variable domain (rest looked up from reference TRBV5-6 and TRBJ2-7): DAGVTQSPTHLIKTRGQQVTLRCSPKSGHDTVSWYQQALGQGPQFIFQYYEEEERQRGNFPDRFSGHQFPNYSSELNVNALLLGDSALYLCASSLGEKQYFGPGTRLTVT.